This T cell receptor (beta chain) stems from a study of T cell responses to AZD1222 COVID-19 vaccine. Notes on the study in general: Of spike-specific TCRs, nearly half reportedly target regions left unmutated in variants. Repertoires were obtained solely post-peak T cell response. Donors were mostly white British, more females; clonal diversity possibly underestimated. Recipients of two AZD1222 doses showed rising Spike-specific TCR breadth and depth.

TCRdb's table, derived via immunoSEQ multiplex PCR, lists solely in-frame clones and lacks some. The sample lists more than 60,000 clones; 65% to 90% were seen once. The V gene end was trimmed by 8 bases and the J gene end by 7 bases; junction bases not matched to a gene: 11. This CDR3 region has 15 residues. Germline CDR1 SNHLY, CDR2 FYNNEI. Concerning this clone itself: Its antigen remains unidentified.

This clonotype was obtained from an adult in good health. The sequencing here drew on peripheral blood, taken on day 0 of AZD1222 vaccination. The chain links TRBV2 to TRBJ2-6; 7 nucleotides agree with TRBD1. The CDR3 reads CASRRQGPPANVLTF. The CDR3 region has the DNA TGTGCCAGCCGCAGACAGGGTCCGCCAGCCAACGTCCTGACTTTC. Drawing the rest from reference TRBV2 and TRBJ2-6, the complete variable domain is EPEVTQTPSHQVTQMGQEVILRCVPISNHLYFYWYRQILGQKVEFLVSFYNNEISEKSEIFDDQFSVERPDGSNFTLKIRSTKLEDSAMYFCASRRQGPPANVLTFGAGSRLTVL.